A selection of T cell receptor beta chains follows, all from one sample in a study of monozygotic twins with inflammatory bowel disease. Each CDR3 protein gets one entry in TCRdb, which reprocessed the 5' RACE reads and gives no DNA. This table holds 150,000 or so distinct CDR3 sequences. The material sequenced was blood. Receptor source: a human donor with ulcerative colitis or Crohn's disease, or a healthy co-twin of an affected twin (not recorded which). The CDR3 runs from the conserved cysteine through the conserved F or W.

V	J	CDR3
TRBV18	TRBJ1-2	CASSPQTGDGYTF
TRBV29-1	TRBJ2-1	CSVENKINEQFF
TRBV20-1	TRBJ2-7	CSARIWGYYEQYF
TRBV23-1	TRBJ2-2	CASSTGLAGNTGELFF
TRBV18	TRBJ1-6	CASSPQGDNSPLHF
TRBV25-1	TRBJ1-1	CASSDILTAPGATEAFF
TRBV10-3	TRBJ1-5	CAIGEPGEEQPQHF
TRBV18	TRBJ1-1	CASSPGRTTEAFF
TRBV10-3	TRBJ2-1	CAISVTSGRLSSYNEQFF
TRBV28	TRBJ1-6	CASDTVGGSYNSPLHF
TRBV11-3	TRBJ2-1	CASSGTGTSGSAEQFF
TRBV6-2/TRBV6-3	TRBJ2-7	CASSRPTGAGDEQYF
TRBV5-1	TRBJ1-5	CASGASLGQSNQPQHF
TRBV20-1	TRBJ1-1	CTRQGVSNTEAFF
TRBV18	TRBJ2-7	CASSPRDVIGSEQYF
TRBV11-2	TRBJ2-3	CARSSRLLDTQYF
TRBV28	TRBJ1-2	CASMGNYGYTF
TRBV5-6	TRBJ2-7	CASSLGLAGDEQYF
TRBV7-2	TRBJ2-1	CASSFLREVGVAANPIYNEQFF
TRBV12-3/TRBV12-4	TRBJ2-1	CASTPPGSSYNEQFF
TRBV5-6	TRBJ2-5	CASSLEARGFSRETQYF
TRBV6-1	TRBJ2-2	CASSGAYTGELFF
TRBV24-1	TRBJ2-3	CATSDTPGTIETDTQYF
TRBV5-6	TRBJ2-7	CASSSGGPPTWEQYF
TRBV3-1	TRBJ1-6	CASSQEGDHSPLHF
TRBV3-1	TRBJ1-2	CASSQRTPGDHGYTF
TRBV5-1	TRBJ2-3	CDSSLEWNTDTQYF
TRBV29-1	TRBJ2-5	CSVALSETQYF
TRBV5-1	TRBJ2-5	CASSLRLAGGSQETQYF
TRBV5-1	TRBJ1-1	CASSSQGGDTEAFF
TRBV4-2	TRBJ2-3	CASSQEARTRGDTQYF
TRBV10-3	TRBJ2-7	CAISWTGTYEQYF
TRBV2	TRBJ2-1	CASVWPPRQFF
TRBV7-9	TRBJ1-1	CASSLVAGRGYTEAFF
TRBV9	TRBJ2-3	CASSVQGQPSSTDTQYF
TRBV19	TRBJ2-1	CASAIQAESYNEQFF
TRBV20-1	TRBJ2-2	CSARARGERHGELFF
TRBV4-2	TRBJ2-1	CASSQGYYDSPSYNEQFF
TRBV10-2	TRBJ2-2	CASSEFGGPTGELFF
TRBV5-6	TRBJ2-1	CASSDSSYNEQFF
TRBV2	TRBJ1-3	CASSDPSGAGNTIYF
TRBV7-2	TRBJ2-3	CASSTAGGRGTDTQYF
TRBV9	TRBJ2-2	CASTLSSGLDGELFF
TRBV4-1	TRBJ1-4	CASSQVLMAPSGKLFF
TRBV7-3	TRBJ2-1	CASSLGAGQGYNEQFF
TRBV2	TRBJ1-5	CASSRDNQPQHF
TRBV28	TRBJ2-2	CASSLSSRLAYTGELFF
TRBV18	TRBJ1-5	CASSPGAQGSNQPQHF
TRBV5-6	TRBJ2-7	CASSVSDRAALRTYEQYF
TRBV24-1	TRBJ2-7	CATSEAGGDEQYF
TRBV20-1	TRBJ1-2	CSARARDRESYTF
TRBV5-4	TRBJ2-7	CASSFGDSNEQYF
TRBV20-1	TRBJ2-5	CSAETTGQDRGSIQETQYF